Presented here are 10 T cell receptor beta chains from one specimen sequenced in a study of T cell responses to AZD1222 COVID-19 vaccine. Sequenced by immunoSEQ multiplex PCR; TCRdb stores in-frame clones only, minus some. This table holds around 130,000 clones, 90% found once. The sample consisted of peripheral blood, taken 28 days after the second dose of the MenACWY control vaccine. The receptors here all came from an adult who received the MenACWY meningococcal vaccine as a control.

This CDR3 reads CASKGQDLSGNTIYF. Written as DNA, the CDR3 is TGTGCCAGCAAGGGACAGGACCTCTCTGGAAACACCATATATTTT. This sequence joins TRBV2 and TRBJ1-3, with TRBD1 identical over 8 bases. The CDR3 sequence is 15 residues long. After removal of 7 bases from V and 0 bases from J, the junction contained 5 bases not matched to a gene. CDR1 and CDR2 from the germline V gene are SNHLY and FYNNEI.

V usage is TRBV28 and J usage is TRBJ2-3, with unresolved D. CDR1 and CDR2 (germline): MDHEN, SYDVKM. This CDR3 has 13 amino acids. Trimming removed 4 bases at V and 3 bases at J, with 8 bases between. The CDR3 here is CASSSDLTDTQYF. The CDR3 nucleotides are TGTGCCAGCAGTTCCGACCTAACAGATACGCAGTATTTT.

The rearrangement links TRBV5-1 to TRBJ1-4; D possibly corresponds to TRBD1 (6 bases). V lost 4 bases to trimming and J lost 5 bases, with 15 bases between them. Germline values: CDR1 SGHRS, CDR2 YFSETQ. This CDR3 region has 15 residues. The DNA for the CDR3 is TGCGCCAGCAGCCTACGACCTACAGGGAATGAAAAACTGTTTTTT. Translating gives CASSLRPTGNEKLFF.

The chain uses TRBV28 and TRBJ1-3; D not resolved. V was clipped by 8 bases and J by 2 bases, with 7 bases between them. The CDR3 is made up of 12 amino acids. Germline V gene lookup returns CDR1 MDHEN and CDR2 SYDVKM. CDR3 coding DNA: TGTGCCAGCCAAGGAGCTGGAAACACCATATATTTT. This gives the protein CASQGAGNTIYF.

The chain uses TRBV3-1 (or the pseudogene TRBV3-2) and TRBJ1-6, with 9 bases that match TRBD1. The CDR3 runs 14 residues. Unmatched junction bases numbered 2, after V lost 5 bases and J lost 6 bases. Germline assignment: CDR1 LGHDT and CDR2 YNNKEL (reference sequence). The CDR3 bases are TGTGCCAGCAGCGGGGACAGGGCTAATTCACCCCTCCACTTT. It specifies CASSGDRANSPLHF.

V gene TRBV10-1 combines with J gene TRBJ2-2, with a possible D match to TRBD1 (5 bases). The V end lost 3 bases, the J end lost 6 bases, and 14 bases lay between the germline ends. CDR1 and CDR2 (germline): WNHNN, SYGVQD (reference sequence). This CDR3 region has 15 residues. For the CDR3, the DNA is TGCGCCAGCAGTGATTTGACAGAGCGAGCCGGGGAGCTGTTTTTT. Protein: CASSDLTERAGELFF.

The V call is TRBV5-4, the J call TRBJ2-3; D is unclear. Germline CDR1 reads SGHNT; CDR2 reads YYREEE (reference sequence). V dropped 2 bases and J dropped 3 bases, with 7 bases sitting between them. The CDR3 runs 13 residues. CDR3 in amino acids: CASSLGITDTQYF. The CDR3 DNA reads TGTGCCAGCAGCTTAGGTATTACAGATACGCAGTATTTT.

The chain couples TRBV9 to TRBJ2-2; unclear D gene. The CDR3 totals 13 residues. The germline V gene encodes CDR1 SGDLS and CDR2 YYNGEE. The germline V and J ends were trimmed by 0 bases and 6 bases, with 6 bases remaining between them. The CDR3 DNA reads TGTGCCAGCAGCGTAGTAGTGGCCGGGGAGCTGTTTTTT. This codes for CASSVVVAGELFF.

As regards this clone: Other DNA sequences in this sample translate to the same CDR3. This sequence joins TRBV7-2 and TRBJ2-3; 8 nucleotides agree with TRBD1. The CDR3 contains 13 residues. From germline, CDR1 is SGHTA and CDR2 FQGNSA. With 5 bases clipped from V and 6 bases from J, the junction kept 4 bases outside the gene matches. The CDR3 region is CASSRDRGDTQYF. CDR3 DNA sequence: TGTGCCAGCAGCCGCGACAGGGGCGATACGCAGTATTTT.

The V call is TRBV29-1, the J call TRBJ1-1; D unresolved. Germline lookup yields CDR1 SQVTM and CDR2 ANQGSEA. V was pared by 3 bases and J by 1 base, with 3 bases between. This CDR3 region has 11 residues. CDR3 protein: CSVDGNTEAFF. CDR3 coding DNA: TGCAGCGTTGATGGGAACACTGAAGCTTTCTTT.